The sample holds many counts of the clone carrying this TCR beta chain. As yet, its antigen is unknown. This sample stems from a study of regulatory T cells in long-lasting Graves disease. Study outcomes and limitations: Newly diagnosed disease favored TRBV20-1 and TRBJ2-1 over persistent disease. Reduced TCR diversity was observed in persistent Graves' patients versus newly diagnosed patients.

Trimming stripped 7 bases from V and 0 bases from J, with 13 bases between. Germline V gene lookup returns CDR1 SGHAT and CDR2 FQNNGV. CDR3 size: 16 residues. According to the study, TCR beta libraries were built with iRepertoire HTBI primers and CDR3-region Arm-PCR. TCRdb reprocessed the multiplex PCR reads with MiXCR, giving one entry per CDR3 protein. This table has about 400,000 distinct CDR3 sequences, approximately 15% appearing once. Stated time point: newly diagnosed GD, antithyroid drugs for less than 3 months. PBMCs provided the RNA from which the TCR library was made. In this cohort, patients came from an endocrinology department located in Xi'an, China. The data also belong to a second study, concerning T cells in Graves' hyperthyroidism and ophthalmopathy. That source adds: Using the HTBI primer set, a first-round RT-PCR was run on the TCR CDR3.

This material consisted of peripheral blood mononuclear cells (PBMCs), taken at new diagnosis, from a patient treated with antithyroid drugs. The sequence was obtained from a woman in her thirties or forties with Graves disease. The V gene is TRBV11-2, the J gene TRBJ2-6; D unresolved. The CDR3 loop is CASIPGPASGANVLTF. The CDR3 DNA follows: TGTGCCAGCATCCCTGGACCCGCCTCTGGGGCCAACGTCCTGACTTTC.